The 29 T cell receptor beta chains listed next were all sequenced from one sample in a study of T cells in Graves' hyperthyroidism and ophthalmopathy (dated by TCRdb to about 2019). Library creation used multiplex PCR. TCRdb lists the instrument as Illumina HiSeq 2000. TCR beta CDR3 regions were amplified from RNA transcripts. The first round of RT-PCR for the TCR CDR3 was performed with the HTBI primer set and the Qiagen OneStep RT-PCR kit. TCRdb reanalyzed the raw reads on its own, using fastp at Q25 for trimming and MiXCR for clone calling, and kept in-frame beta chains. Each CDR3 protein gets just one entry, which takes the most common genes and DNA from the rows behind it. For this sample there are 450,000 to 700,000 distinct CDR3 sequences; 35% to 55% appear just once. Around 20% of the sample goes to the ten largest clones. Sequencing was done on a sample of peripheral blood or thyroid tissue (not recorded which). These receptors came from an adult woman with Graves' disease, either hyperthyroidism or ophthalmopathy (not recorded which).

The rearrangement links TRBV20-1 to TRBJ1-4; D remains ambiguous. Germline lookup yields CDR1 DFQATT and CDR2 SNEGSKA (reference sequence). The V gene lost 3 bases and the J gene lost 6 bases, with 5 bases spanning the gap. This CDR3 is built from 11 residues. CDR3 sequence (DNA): TGCAGTGCTAGTGAGGATGAAAAACTGTTTTTT. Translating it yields CSASEDEKLFF.

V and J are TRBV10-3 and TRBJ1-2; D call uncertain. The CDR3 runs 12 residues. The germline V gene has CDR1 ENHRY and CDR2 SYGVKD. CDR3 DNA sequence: TGTGCTAGAGCGTGGCAGGTCTATGGCTACACCTTC. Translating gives CARAWQVYGYTF.

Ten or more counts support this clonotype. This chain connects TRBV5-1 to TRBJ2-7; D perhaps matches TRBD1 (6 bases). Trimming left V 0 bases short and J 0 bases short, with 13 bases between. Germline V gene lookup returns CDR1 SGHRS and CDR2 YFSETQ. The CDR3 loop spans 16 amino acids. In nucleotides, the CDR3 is TGCGCCAGCAGCTTGGCTTCCGACAGGAGCTCCTACGAGCAGTACTTC. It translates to CASSLASDRSSYEQYF.

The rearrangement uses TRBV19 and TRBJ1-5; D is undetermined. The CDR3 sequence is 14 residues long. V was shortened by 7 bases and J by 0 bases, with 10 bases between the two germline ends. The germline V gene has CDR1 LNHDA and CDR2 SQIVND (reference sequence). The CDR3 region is CASTPIGSNQPQHF. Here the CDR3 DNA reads TGTGCCAGTACCCCCATCGGTAGCAATCAGCCCCAGCATTTT.

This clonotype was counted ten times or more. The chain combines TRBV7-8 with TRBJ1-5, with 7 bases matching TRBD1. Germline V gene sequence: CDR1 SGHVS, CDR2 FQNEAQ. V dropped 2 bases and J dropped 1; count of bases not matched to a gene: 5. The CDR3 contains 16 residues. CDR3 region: CASSLQTGLSNQPQHF. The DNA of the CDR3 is TGTGCCAGCAGCTTACAGACAGGGTTAAGCAATCAGCCCCAGCATTTT.

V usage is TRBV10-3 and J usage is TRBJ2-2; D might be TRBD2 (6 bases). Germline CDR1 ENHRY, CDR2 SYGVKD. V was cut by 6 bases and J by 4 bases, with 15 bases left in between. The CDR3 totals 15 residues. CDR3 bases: TGTGCCATCAGCTATGACTTGGGGGGCACCGGGGAGCTGTTTTTT. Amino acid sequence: CAISYDLGGTGELFF.

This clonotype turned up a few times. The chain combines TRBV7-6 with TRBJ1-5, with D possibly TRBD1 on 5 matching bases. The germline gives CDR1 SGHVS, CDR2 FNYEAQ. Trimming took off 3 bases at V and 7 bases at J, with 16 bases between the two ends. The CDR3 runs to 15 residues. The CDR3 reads CASSLLGEYEQPQHF. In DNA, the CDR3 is TGTGCCAGCAGCTTGCTGGGGGAGTACGAGCAGCCCCAGCATTTT.

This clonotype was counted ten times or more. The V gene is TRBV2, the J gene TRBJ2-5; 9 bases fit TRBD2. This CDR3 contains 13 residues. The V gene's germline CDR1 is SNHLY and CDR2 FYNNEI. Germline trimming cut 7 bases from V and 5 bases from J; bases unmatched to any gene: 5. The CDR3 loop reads CASKAGGVETQYF. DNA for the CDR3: TGTGCCAGCAAAGCGGGAGGTGTGGAGACCCAGTACTTC.

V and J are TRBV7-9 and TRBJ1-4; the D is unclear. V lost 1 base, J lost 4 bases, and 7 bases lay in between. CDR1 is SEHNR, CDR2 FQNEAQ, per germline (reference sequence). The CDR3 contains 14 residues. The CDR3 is CASSLEKRNEKLFF. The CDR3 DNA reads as TGTGCCAGCAGCTTAGAAAAGCGTAATGAAAAACTGTTTTTT.

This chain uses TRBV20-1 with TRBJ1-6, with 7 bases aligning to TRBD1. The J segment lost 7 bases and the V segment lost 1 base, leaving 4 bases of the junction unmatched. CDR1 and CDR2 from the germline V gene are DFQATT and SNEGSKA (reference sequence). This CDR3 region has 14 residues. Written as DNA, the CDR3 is TGCAGTGCTAGAGGACAGGGATTAAATTCACCCCTCCACTTT. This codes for CSARGQGLNSPLHF.

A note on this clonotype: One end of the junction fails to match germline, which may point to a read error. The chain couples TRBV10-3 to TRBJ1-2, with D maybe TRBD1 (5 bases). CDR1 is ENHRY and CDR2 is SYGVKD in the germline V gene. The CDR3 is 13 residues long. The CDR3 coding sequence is TGTGCCAGCAGTTCCCCGGGACGACATGGCTACACCTTC. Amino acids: CASSSPGRHGYTF.

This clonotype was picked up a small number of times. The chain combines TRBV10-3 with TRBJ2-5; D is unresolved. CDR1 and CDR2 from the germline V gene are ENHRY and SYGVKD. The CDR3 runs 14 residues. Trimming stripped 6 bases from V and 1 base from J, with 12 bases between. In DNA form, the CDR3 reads TGTGCCATCAGCAGACTGGATTCCCAAGAGACCCAGTACTTC. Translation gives CAISRLDSQETQYF.

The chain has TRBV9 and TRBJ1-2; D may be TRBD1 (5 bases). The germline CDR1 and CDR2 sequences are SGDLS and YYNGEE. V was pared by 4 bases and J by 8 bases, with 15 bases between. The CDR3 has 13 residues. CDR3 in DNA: TGTGCCAGCAGCCCATCCGGGGGGAGAGGCTACACCTTC. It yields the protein CASSPSGGRGYTF.

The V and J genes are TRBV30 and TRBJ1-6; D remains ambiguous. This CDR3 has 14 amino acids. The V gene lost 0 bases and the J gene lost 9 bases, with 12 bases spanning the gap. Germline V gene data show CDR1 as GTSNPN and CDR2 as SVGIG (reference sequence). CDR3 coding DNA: TGTGCCTGGAGTGTAGACCGAGGGAGTTCACCCCTCCACTTT. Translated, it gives CAWSVDRGSSPLHF.

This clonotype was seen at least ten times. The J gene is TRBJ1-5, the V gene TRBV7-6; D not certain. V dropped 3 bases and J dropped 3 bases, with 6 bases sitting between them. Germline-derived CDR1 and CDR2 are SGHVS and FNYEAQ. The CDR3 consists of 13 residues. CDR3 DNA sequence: TGTGCCAGCAGCTTGACACTCAATCAGCCCCAGCATTTT. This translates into CASSLTLNQPQHF.

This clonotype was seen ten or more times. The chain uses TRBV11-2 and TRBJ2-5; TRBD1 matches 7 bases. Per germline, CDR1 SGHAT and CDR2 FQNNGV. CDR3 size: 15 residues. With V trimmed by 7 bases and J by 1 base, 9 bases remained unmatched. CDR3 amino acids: CASTRTGGLQETQYF. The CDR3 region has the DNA TGTGCCAGCACCCGGACAGGAGGACTCCAAGAGACCCAGTACTTC.

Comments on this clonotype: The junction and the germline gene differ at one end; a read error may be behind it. CDR3 amino acids: CASSAPEDRAAYGYTF. The CDR3 DNA reads TGTGCCAGCAGTGCTCCAGAGGACAGGGCGGCATATGGCTACACCTTC. This sequence joins TRBV10-3 and TRBJ1-2; 8 positions match TRBD1. The CDR3 is made up of 16 amino acids. CDR1 is ENHRY and CDR2 is SYGVKD in the germline V gene.

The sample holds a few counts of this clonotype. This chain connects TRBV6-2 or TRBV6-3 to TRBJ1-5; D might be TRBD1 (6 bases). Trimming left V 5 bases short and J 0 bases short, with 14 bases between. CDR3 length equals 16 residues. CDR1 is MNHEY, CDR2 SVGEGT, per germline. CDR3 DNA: TGTGCCAGCAGTCCCGGGACACCATATAGCAATCAGCCCCAGCATTTT. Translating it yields CASSPGTPYSNQPQHF.

CDR3 loop: CASSGTGGYQPQHF. The CDR3 bases are TGTGCCAGCAGTGGGACGGGAGGCTATCAGCCCCAGCATTTT. The V call is TRBV28, the J call TRBJ1-5; D perhaps matches TRBD1 (5 bases). V lost 5 bases and J 5 bases, leaving 13 bases between the germline ends. This CDR3 contains 14 residues. CDR1 is MDHEN, CDR2 SYDVKM, per germline.

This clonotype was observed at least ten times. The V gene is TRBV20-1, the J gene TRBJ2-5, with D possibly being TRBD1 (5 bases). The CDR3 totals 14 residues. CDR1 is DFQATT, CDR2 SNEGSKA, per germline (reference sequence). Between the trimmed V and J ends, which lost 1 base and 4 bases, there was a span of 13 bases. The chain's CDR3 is CSARAGRVGETQYF. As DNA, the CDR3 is TGCAGTGCTAGAGCCGGCAGGGTGGGAGAGACCCAGTACTTC.

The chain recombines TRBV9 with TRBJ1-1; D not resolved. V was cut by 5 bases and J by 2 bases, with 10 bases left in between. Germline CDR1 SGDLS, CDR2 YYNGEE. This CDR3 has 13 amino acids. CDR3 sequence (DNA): TGTGCCAGCAGAAGGATGGGAAACACTGAAGCTTTCTTT. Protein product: CASRRMGNTEAFF.

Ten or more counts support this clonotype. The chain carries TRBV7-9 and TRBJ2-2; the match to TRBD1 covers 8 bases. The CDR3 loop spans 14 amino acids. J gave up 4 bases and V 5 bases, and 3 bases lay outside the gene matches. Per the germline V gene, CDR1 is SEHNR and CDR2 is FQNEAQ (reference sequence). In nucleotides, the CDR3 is TGTGCCAGCAGCCAAACAGGGGGCACCGGGGAGCTGTTTTTT. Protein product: CASSQTGGTGELFF.

CDR3 sequence: CASSQAGAPETQYF. The CDR3 DNA is TGTGCCAGCAGCCAAGCGGGAGCGCCCGAGACCCAGTACTTC. The chain recombines TRBV7-6 with TRBJ2-5; 8 bases match TRBD2. J was trimmed by 5 bases and V by 5 bases; bases with no gene match: 7. The germline gives CDR1 SGHVS, CDR2 FNYEAQ. The CDR3 loop spans 14 amino acids.

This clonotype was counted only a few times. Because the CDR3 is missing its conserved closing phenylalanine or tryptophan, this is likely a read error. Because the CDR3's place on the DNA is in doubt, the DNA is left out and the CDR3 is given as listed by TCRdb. CDR3 amino acids: CASTEEGSG. The chain couples TRBV19 to TRBJ1-1; the table's D call, TRBD1, has no DNA check behind it. The CDR3 sequence runs 9 residues, both termini included. CDR1 is LNHDA and CDR2 is SQIVND in the germline V gene (reference sequence).

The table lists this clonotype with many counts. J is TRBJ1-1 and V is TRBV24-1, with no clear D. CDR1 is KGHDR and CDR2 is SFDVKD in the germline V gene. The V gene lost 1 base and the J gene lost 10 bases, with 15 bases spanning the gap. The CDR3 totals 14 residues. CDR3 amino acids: CATSDLSARSGAFF. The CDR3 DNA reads TGTGCCACCAGTGATTTATCGGCCAGGAGCGGAGCTTTCTTT.

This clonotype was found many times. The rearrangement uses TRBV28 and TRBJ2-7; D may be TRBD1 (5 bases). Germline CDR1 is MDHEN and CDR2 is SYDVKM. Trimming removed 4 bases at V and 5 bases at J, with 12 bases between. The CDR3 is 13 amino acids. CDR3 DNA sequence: TGTGCCAGCAGTTCACGGGCCAGGGACGAGCAGTACTTC. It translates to CASSSRARDEQYF.

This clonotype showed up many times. CDR3 residues: CASSIFIGELFF. The CDR3 DNA reads TGTGCCAGTAGTATCTTTATAGGGGAGCTGTTTTTT. V and J are TRBV19 and TRBJ2-2, with D unclear. The CDR3 consists of 12 residues. Germline lookup yields CDR1 LNHDA and CDR2 SQIVND (reference sequence). With 3 bases removed from V and 8 bases from J, the gap between germline ends came to 7 bases.

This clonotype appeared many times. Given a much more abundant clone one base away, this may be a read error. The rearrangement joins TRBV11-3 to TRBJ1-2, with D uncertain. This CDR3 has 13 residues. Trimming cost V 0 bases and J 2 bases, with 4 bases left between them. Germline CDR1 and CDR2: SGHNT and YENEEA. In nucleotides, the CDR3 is TGTGCCAGCAGCTTAGAACGGAACTATGGCTACACCTTC. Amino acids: CASSLERNYGYTF.

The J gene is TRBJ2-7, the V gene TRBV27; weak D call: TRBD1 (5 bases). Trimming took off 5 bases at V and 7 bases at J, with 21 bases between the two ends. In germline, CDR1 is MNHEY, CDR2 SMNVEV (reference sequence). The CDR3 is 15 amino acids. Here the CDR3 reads CASSPISTDTLEQYF. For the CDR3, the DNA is TGTGCCAGCAGTCCTATATCGACGGACACCTTAGAGCAGTACTTC.